Listed below are T cell receptor beta chains from one sample, sequenced in a study of CD8 T cells in Susac syndrome. One entry per CDR3 protein results from TCRdb running MiXCR on the immunoSEQ multiplex PCR reads. The table lists under 200,000 distinct CDR3 sequences, approximately 95% of them singletons. The sequenced sample was CD8+ T cells from PBMCs. These receptors originate from a human donor with multiple sclerosis. The CDR3 runs from the conserved cysteine through the conserved F or W. Fields, in order: J gene, clone size, V gene, D gene, CDR3 protein, CDR3 DNA. The D gene is left open where the match is weak. Some rows mark clone size as missing; the rest say once, few, many or name a class of expanded clone.

TRBJ2-3,once,TRBV5-1,TRBD2,CASSWKGLAVTDTQYF,TGCGCCAGCAGCTGGAAGGGACTAGCGGTCACAGATACGCAGTATTTT
TRBJ1-2,-,TRBV25-1,TRBD1,CASRNRGGYTF,TGTGCCAGCAGAAACAGGGGTGGCTACACCTTC
TRBJ2-5,-,TRBV12-3/TRBV12-4,-,CASSFARGQVGERETQYF,TGTGCCAGCAGTTTCGCCCGGGGGCAGGTTGGTGAAAGGGAGACCCAGTACTTC
TRBJ2-5,-,TRBV3-1,-,CASSHLARKGETQYF,TGTGCCAGCAGCCACCTCGCCAGAAAGGGAGAGACCCAGTACTTC
TRBJ1-2,-,TRBV11-2,-,CASSSPWENYGYTF,TGTGCCAGCAGTTCCCCGTGGGAGAACTATGGCTACACCTTC
TRBJ2-3,-,TRBV4-1,-,CASSQAAGYPDTQYF,TGCGCCAGCAGCCAAGCTGCAGGGTATCCAGATACGCAGTATTTT
TRBJ1-2,-,TRBV15,TRBD1,CATSRDRDRRTNYGYTF,TGTGCCACCAGCAGAGATCGGGACAGGCGAACAAACTATGGCTACACCTTC
TRBJ2-2,-,TRBV7-9,-,CASSETGTGNTGELFF,TGTGCCAGCAGTGAAACCGGGACGGGAAACACCGGGGAGCTGTTTTTT
TRBJ1-4,-,TRBV4-1,-,CASSLTPTPTNEKLFF,TGCGCCAGCAGCCTAACCCCGACACCAACTAATGAAAAACTGTTTTTT
TRBJ2-3,-,TRBV9,-,CASSLTRDTQYF,TGTGCCAGCAGCCTGACTCGAGATACGCAGTATTTT
TRBJ1-1,-,TRBV6-5,-,CASSYSIVGVKTEAFF,TGTGCCAGCAGTTACTCGATCGTAGGCGTCAAGACTGAAGCTTTCTTT
TRBJ2-7,-,TRBV4-2,-,CASSQPGFEQYF,TGTGCCAGCAGCCAACCTGGGTTCGAGCAGTACTTC
TRBJ2-2,-,TRBV4-1,-,CASSQVPSMGGELFF,TGCGCCAGCAGCCAAGTTCCCAGTATGGGCGGGGAGCTGTTTTTT
TRBJ2-1,-,TRBV5-6,TRBD2,CASSLAPQRGDNEQFF,TGTGCCAGCAGCTTGGCCCCCCAGCGGGGGGACAATGAGCAGTTCTTC
TRBJ2-3,-,TRBV20-1,-,CSARTLIQTDTQYF,TGCAGTGCTAGGACACTTATCCAGACAGATACGCAGTATTTT
TRBJ2-3,-,TRBV4-1,-,CASSQALRQPSTDTQYF,TGCGCCAGCAGCCAAGCATTGCGACAGCCCAGCACAGATACGCAGTATTTT
TRBJ2-4,-,TRBV18,-,CASSPGPDKGLAKNIQYF,TGTGCCAGCTCACCCGGACCGGATAAGGGCCTAGCCAAAAACATTCAGTACTTC
TRBJ2-2,-,TRBV7-2,TRBD1,CAKGQPITGELFF,TGTGCCAAGGGACAGCCTATAACCGGGGAGCTGTTTTTT
TRBJ2-1,-,TRBV3-1,TRBD2,CASSPGLEGTYNEQFF,TGTGCCAGCAGTCCCGGACTAGAGGGAACCTACAATGAGCAGTTCTTC
TRBJ1-1,-,TRBV6-5,-,CASSYSGPGTLTKTEAFF,TGTGCCAGCAGTTACTCTGGTCCCGGGACCTTGACGAAGACTGAAGCTTTCTTT
TRBJ2-4,-,TRBV11-2,-,CASSSSPRGGGLRNIQYF,TGTGCCAGCAGCTCTTCCCCTCGGGGAGGGGGCTTAAGAAACATTCAGTACTTC
TRBJ2-7,few,TRBV19,-,CASSLRDTYEQYF,TGTGCCAGTAGTCTCCGGGACACCTACGAGCAGTACTTC
TRBJ1-1,-,TRBV9,-,CASSVGAKNTEAFF,TGTGCCAGCAGCGTAGGTGCAAAGAACACTGAAGCTTTCTTT
TRBJ1-1,-,TRBV27,TRBD1,CASSHHRGSSTEAFF,TGTGCCAGCAGTCACCACAGGGGGTCGTCCACTGAAGCTTTCTTT
TRBJ2-1,-,TRBV29-1,-,CSVHGRDSYNEQFF,TGCAGCGTTCATGGAAGGGACTCCTACAATGAGCAGTTCTTC
TRBJ2-3,-,TRBV7-9,-,CASSWYSLTDTQYF,TGTGCCAGCAGCTGGTACAGCCTCACAGATACGCAGTATTTT
TRBJ2-3,-,TRBV2,-,CASSEAFSTDTQYF,TGTGCCAGCAGTGAAGCTTTTAGCACAGATACGCAGTATTTT
TRBJ1-1,-,TRBV5-1,-,CASSLNRGYTEAFF,TGCGCCAGCAGCTTGAATAGGGGGTACACTGAAGCTTTCTTT
TRBJ2-3,-,TRBV6-4,-,CASSDTLTAATQYF,TGTGCCAGCAGTGACACCCTTACAGCAGCTACGCAGTATTTT
TRBJ1-1,-,TRBV20-1,-,CSATGPVMNTEAFF,TGCAGTGCAACGGGGCCTGTGATGAACACTGAAGCTTTCTTT
TRBJ2-3,-,TRBV6-6,-,CASSFRGVADTQYF,TGTGCCAGCAGTTTCCGAGGAGTGGCAGATACGCAGTATTTT
TRBJ1-5,-,TRBV19,-,CASSRGVNQPQHF,TGTGCCAGTAGTAGAGGGGTTAATCAGCCCCAGCATTTT
TRBJ1-2,-,TRBV29-1,-,CSVEEPRWGTVTPFYGYTF,TGCAGCGTTGAAGAGCCAAGGTGGGGGACCGTGACTCCGTTCTATGGCTACACCTTC
TRBJ2-1,-,TRBV29-1,-,CSGGQSSYNEQFF,TGCAGCGGCGGACAGAGCTCCTACAATGAGCAGTTCTTC
TRBJ2-1,-,TRBV5-6,-,CASSLAQGNEQFF,TGTGCCAGCAGCTTGGCCCAGGGAAATGAGCAGTTCTTC
TRBJ1-1,once,TRBV12-5,TRBD1,CASGLGQVGTEAFF,TGTGCTAGTGGCCTGGGACAGGTGGGCACTGAAGCTTTCTTT
TRBJ2-2,-,TRBV20-1,-,CSARERDTGELFF,TGCAGTGCTAGGGAGCGGGACACCGGGGAGCTGTTTTTT
TRBJ2-5,-,TRBV5-1,-,CASRRAGARETQYF,TGCGCCAGCAGAAGGGCGGGGGCACGAGAGACCCAGTACTTC
TRBJ2-1,-,TRBV20-1,-,CSASSSFSEQFF,TGCAGTGCTAGTTCTAGTTTCAGTGAGCAGTTCTTC
TRBJ2-2,-,TRBV7-9,-,CASSEYTGELFF,TGTGCCAGCAGCGAATACACCGGGGAGCTGTTTTTT
TRBJ2-6,-,TRBV20-1,TRBD1,CSAKSPGQRLSNSGANVLTF,TGCAGTGCTAAGTCTCCGGGACAGAGACTTTCCAACTCTGGGGCCAACGTCCTGACTTTC
TRBJ2-1,-,TRBV3-1,TRBD2,CASSQVVPGLAANYNEQFF,TGTGCCAGCAGCCAAGTTGTCCCGGGGCTAGCGGCCAACTACAATGAGCAGTTCTTC
TRBJ2-1,-,TRBV12-3/TRBV12-4,TRBD2,CASSHGLAGGYEQFF,TGTGCCAGCAGCCACGGACTAGCGGGGGGATATGAGCAGTTCTTC
TRBJ1-4,few,TRBV27,TRBD1,CASSLGRGNEKLFF,TGTGCCAGCAGTTTAGGCAGGGGGAATGAAAAACTGTTTTTT
TRBJ2-4,-,TRBV7-9,-,CAVTIFLAKNIQYF,TGTGCGGTAACTATATTTCTAGCCAAAAACATTCAGTACTTC
TRBJ1-2,-,TRBV14,-,CASSPDRIYGYTF,TGTGCCAGCAGCCCTGACAGGATCTATGGCTACACCTTC
TRBJ2-7,-,TRBV9,TRBD2,CASNAGGPTYEQYF,TGTGCCAGCAACGCGGGGGGCCCGACCTACGAGCAGTACTTC
TRBJ2-1,-,TRBV29-1,TRBD1,CSGRPGTGNEQFF,TGCAGCGGTAGACCCGGGACAGGTAATGAGCAGTTCTTC
TRBJ2-1,-,TRBV9,-,CASSVDRDYEQFF,TGTGCCAGCAGCGTAGACAGGGACTATGAGCAGTTCTTC
TRBJ2-7,-,TRBV7-9,-,CASNSGAYEQYF,TGTGCCAGCAATTCAGGAGCCTACGAGCAGTACTTC
TRBJ2-5,-,TRBV19,-,CASSQRQVQETQYF,TGTGCCAGTAGCCAACGACAGGTCCAAGAGACCCAGTACTTC
TRBJ2-7,-,TRBV11-1,-,CASRGDHSYEQYF,TGTGCCAGCAGGGGGGACCACTCCTACGAGCAGTACTTC